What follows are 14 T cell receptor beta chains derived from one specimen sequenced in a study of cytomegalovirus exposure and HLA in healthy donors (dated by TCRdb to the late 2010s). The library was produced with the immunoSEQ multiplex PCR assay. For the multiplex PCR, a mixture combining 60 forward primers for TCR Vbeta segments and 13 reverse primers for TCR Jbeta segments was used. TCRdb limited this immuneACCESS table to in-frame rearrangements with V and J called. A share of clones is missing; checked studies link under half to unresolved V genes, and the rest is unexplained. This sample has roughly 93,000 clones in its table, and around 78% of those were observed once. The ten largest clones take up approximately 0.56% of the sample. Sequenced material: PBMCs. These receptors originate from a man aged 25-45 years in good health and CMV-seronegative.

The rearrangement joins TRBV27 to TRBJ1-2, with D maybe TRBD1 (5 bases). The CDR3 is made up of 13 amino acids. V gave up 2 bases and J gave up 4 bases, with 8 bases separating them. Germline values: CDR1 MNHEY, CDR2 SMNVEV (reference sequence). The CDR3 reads CASSLDSTYGYTF. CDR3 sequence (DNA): TGTGCCAGCAGTTTAGACAGTACCTATGGCTACACCTTC.

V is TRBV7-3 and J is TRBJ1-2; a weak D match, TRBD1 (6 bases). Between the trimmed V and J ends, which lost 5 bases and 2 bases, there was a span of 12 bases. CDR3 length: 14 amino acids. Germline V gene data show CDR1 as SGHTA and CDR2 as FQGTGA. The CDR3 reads CASSPNQGNYGYTF. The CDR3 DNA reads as TGTGCCAGCAGCCCGAATCAGGGGAACTATGGCTACACCTTC.

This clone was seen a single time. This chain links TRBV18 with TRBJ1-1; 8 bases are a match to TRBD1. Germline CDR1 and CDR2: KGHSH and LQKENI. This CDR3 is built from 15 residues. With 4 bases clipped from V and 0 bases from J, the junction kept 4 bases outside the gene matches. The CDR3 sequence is CASSLWTGMNTEAFF. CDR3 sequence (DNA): TGTGCCAGCTCACTTTGGACAGGGATGAACACTGAAGCTTTCTTT. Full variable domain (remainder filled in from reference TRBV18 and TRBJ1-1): NAGVMQNPRHLVRRRGQEARLRCSPMKGHSHVYWYRQLPEEGLKFMVYLQKENIIDESGMPKERFSAEFPKEGPSILRIQQVVRGDSAAYFCASSLWTGMNTEAFFGQGTRLTVV.

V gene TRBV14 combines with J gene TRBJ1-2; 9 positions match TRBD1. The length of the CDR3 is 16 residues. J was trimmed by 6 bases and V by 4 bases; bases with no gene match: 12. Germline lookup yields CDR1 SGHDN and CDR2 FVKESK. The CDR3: CASSRRGGQGENGYTF. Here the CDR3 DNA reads TGTGCCAGCAGCCGGCGCGGGGGACAGGGTGAAAATGGCTACACCTTC.

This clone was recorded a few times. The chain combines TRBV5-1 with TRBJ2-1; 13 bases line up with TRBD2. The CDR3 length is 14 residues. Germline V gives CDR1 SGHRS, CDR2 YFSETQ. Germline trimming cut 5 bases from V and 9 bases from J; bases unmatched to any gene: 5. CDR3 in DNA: TGCGCCAGCAGTGGACTAGCGGGAGTGGGTGAGCAGTTCTTC. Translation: CASSGLAGVGEQFF.

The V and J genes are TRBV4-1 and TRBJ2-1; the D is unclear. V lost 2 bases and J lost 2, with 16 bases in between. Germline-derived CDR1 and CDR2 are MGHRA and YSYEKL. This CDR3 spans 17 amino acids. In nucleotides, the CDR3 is TGCGCCAGCAGCCAATATAGTACGGAGTCTCCCTACAATGAGCAGTTCTTC. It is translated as CASSQYSTESPYNEQFF.

In nucleotides, the CDR3 is TGTGCCAGCAGCCCTGACAGAAACTCTGGAAACACCATATATTTT. Translated, it gives CASSPDRNSGNTIYF. The chain joins TRBV5-4 to TRBJ1-3; TRBD1 might be the D (5 bases). The CDR3 loop spans 15 amino acids. Between the trimmed V and J ends, which lost 4 bases and 0 bases, there was a span of 11 bases. The germline V gene has CDR1 SGHNT and CDR2 YYREEE (reference sequence). Full variable domain (outside the CDR3, taken from reference TRBV5-4 and TRBJ1-3): ETGVTQSPTHLIKTRGQQVTLRCSSQSGHNTVSWYQQALGQGPQFIFQYYREEENGRGNFPPRFSGLQFPNYSSELNVNALELDDSALYLCASSPDRNSGNTIYFGEGSWLTVV.

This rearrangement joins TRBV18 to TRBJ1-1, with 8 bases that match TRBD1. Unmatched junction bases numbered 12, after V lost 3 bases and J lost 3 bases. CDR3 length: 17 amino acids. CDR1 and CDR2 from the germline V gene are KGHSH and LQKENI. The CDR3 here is CASSPRTGLEADTEAFF. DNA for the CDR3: TGTGCCAGCTCACCGAGGACAGGGCTGGAGGCGGACACTGAAGCTTTCTTT.

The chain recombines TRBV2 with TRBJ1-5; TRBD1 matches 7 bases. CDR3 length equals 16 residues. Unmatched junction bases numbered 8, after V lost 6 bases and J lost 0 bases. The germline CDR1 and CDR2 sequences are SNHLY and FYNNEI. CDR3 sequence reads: CASRGTEQYSNQPQHF. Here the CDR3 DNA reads TGTGCCAGCAGGGGGACAGAACAATATAGCAATCAGCCCCAGCATTTT.

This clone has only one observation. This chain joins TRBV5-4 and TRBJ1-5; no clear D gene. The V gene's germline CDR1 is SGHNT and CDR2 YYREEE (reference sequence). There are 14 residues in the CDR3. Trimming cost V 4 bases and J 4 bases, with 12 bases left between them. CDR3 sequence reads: CASSITGSNQPQHF. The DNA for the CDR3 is TGTGCCAGCAGCATAACGGGGTCTAATCAGCCCCAGCATTTT.

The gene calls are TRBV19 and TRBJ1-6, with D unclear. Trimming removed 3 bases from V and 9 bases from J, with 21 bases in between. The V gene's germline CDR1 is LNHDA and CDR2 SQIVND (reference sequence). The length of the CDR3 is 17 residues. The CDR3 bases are TGTGCCAGTAGTATGGTTCCAACAGCTCTGTTGGGTTCACCCCTCCACTTT. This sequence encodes CASSMVPTALLGSPLHF.

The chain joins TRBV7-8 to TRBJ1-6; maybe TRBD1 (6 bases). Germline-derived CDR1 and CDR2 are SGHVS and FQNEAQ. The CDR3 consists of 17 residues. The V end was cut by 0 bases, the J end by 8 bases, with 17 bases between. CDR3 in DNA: TGTGCCAGCAGCTTAGCCCCTCCGGGACAAGGGTATTCACCCCTCCACTTT. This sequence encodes CASSLAPPGQGYSPLHF.

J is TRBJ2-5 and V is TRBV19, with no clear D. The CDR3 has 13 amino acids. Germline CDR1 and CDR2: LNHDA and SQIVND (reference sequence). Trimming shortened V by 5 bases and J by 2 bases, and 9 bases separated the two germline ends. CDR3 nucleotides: TGTGCCAGTAGTTCGGCAGGACAAGAGACCCAGTACTTC. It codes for CASSSAGQETQYF.

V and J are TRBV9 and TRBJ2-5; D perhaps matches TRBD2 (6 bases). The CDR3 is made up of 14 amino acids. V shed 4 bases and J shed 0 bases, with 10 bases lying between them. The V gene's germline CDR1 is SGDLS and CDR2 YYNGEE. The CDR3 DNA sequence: TGTGCCAGCAGCACCCGGGACTACCAAGAGACCCAGTACTTC. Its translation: CASSTRDYQETQYF.